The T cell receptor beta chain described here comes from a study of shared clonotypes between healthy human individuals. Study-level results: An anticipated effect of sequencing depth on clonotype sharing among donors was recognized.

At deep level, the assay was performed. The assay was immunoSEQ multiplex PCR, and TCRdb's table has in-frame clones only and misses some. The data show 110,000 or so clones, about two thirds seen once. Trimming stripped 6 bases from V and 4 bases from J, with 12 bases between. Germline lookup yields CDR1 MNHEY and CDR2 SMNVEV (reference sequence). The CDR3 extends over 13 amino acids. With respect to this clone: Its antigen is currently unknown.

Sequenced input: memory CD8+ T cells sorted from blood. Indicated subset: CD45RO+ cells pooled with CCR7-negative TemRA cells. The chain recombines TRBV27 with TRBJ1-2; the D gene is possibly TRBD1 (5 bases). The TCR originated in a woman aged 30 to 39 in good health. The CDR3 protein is CASSPGDSYGYTF. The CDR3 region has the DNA TGTGCCAGCAGCCCCGGTGACAGCTATGGCTACACCTTC.